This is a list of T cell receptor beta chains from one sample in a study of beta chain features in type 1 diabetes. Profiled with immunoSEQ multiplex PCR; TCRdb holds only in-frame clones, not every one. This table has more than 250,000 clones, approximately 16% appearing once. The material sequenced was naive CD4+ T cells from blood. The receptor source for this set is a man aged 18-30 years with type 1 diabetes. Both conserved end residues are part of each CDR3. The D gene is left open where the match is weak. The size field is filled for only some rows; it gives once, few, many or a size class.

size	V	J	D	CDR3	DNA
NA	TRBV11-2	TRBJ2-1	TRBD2	CASSLGFRGRAPYEQFF	TGTGCCAGCAGCTTAGGGTTTCGCGGGAGGGCCCCATATGAGCAGTTCTTC
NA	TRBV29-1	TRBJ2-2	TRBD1	CSGGSGQGAAGELFF	TGCAGCGGGGGGTCGGGACAGGGGGCTGCCGGGGAGCTGTTTTTT
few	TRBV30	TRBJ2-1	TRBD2	CAWSILAGQSYNEQFF	TGTGCCTGGAGTATTCTAGCGGGTCAGTCCTACAATGAGCAGTTCTTC
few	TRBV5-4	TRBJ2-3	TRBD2	CASSPPSGATDTQYF	TGTGCCAGCAGCCCTCCTAGCGGGGCCACAGATACGCAGTATTTT
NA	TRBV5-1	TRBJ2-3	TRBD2	CASGRATAADTQYF	TGCGCCAGCGGGAGGGCAACCGCAGCAGATACGCAGTATTTT
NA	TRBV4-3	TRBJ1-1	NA	CASSQARGVNTEAFF	TGCGCCAGCAGCCAAGCCCGGGGAGTTAACACTGAAGCTTTCTTT
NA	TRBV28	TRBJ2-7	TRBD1	CASSPLTGWIRGYF	TGTGCCAGCAGTCCACTGACAGGGTGGATCCGTGGGTACTTC
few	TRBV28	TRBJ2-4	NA	CASSLSGRVKNIQYF	TGTGCCAGCAGTTTATCCGGCAGGGTAAAAAACATTCAGTACTTC
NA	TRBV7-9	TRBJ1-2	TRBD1	CASSLGQGAHTF	TGTGCCAGCAGCTTGGGACAGGGGGCTCACACCTTC
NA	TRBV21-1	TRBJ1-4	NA	CASSRRQPRVEKLFF	TGTGCCAGTTCGAGACGACAGCCCAGGGTGGAAAAACTGTTTTTT
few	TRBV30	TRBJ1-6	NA	CAWSRAGNSPLHF	TGTGCCTGGAGTCGGGCAGGGAATTCACCCCTCCACTTT
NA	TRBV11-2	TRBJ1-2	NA	CASSLDRLALTF	TGTGCCAGCAGCTTAGATCGTCTGGCTCTGACCTTC
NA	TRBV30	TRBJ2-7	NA	CAWSVGARTYEQYF	TGTGCCTGGAGTGTAGGAGCGCGGACCTACGAGCAGTACTTC
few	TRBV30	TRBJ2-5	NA	CAWSSGGVGFQGAQYF	TGTGCCTGGAGTTCCGGTGGTGTCGGGTTTCAAGGCGCCCAGTACTTC
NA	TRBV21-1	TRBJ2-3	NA	CASRASGSSTDTQYF	TGTGCCAGCAGGGCAAGCGGATCTAGCACAGATACGCAGTATTTT
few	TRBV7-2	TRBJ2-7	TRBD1	CASRPGGVNEQYF	TGTGCCAGCAGACCAGGGGGCGTCAACGAGCAGTACTTC
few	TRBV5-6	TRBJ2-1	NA	CASSLDRAYNEQFF	TGTGCCAGCAGCTTGGACAGGGCATACAATGAGCAGTTCTTC
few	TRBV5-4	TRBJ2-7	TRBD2	CASSEASGAYEQYF	TGTGCCAGCAGCGAGGCTAGCGGGGCCTACGAGCAGTACTTC
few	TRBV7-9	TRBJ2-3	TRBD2	CASSMGLAGVGYADTQYF	TGTGCCAGCAGCATGGGACTAGCGGGTGTCGGTTATGCAGATACGCAGTATTTT
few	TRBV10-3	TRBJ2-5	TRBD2	CAISARSRTSGEETQYF	TGTGCCATCAGTGCGAGGAGTAGGACTAGCGGGGAAGAGACCCAGTACTTC